This T cell receptor (beta chain) was identified during a study of blood T cell repertoires in COVID-19. Study in general: The United States, Italy and Spain supplied acute and convalescent COVID-19 samples.

Participant ages covered 18 to 89 years across 24 US areas. Symptom resolution, clearance, or two negative PCRs marked the recovered donors of Cohort 3. Germline V gives CDR1 SGHVS, CDR2 FQNEAQ. The CDR3 totals 15 residues. Between the trimmed V and J ends, which lost 3 bases and 5 bases, there was a span of 14 bases. Profiling relied on immunoSEQ multiplex PCR, and the TCRdb table lists in-frame clones only, not all of them. The sample contains roughly 250,000 clones, around nine tenths of which appear only once. V usage is TRBV7-8 and J usage is TRBJ1-5; no definite D call. Material for sequencing was PBMCs or T cells enriched from blood (not recorded which). The source of this sequence is a woman aged 45 to 65 who had recovered from COVID-19. Here the CDR3 DNA reads TGTGCCAGCAGCTTCTGGGGAGGAGCGGATCAGCCCCAGCATTTT. Its protein is CASSFWGGADQPQHF.